These T cell receptor beta chains were read from a single sample in a study of OX40 agonist ivuxolimab in advanced cancers. The method was immunoSEQ multiplex PCR; TCRdb's version includes in-frame clones alone and lacks a portion of them. This sample has 95,000 to 150,000 clones, with roughly 95% found just once. This specimen was CD4+ or CD8+ T cells sorted from blood, taken in a trial of the OX40 agonist ivuxolimab. These receptors were collected from an adult with an advanced solid tumor such as melanoma, head and neck, liver or kidney cancer. CDR3s include the opening cysteine and the closing phenylalanine or tryptophan. The D gene is left open where the match is weak. Some rows mark clone size as missing; the rest say once, few, many or name a class of expanded clone.

cdr3_length	v_call	j_call	clone_size	d_call	cdr3_nt	cdr3_aa
17	TRBV5-1	TRBJ1-6	NA	NA	TGCGCCAGCAGCCTGGACCCTACAGGGTCCTGGAATTCACCCCTCCACTTT	CASSLDPTGSWNSPLHF
15	TRBV5-6	TRBJ2-5	NA	TRBD1	TGTGCCAGCAGCTTACTTGGGACAGGCCAAGAGACCCAGTACTTC	CASSLLGTGQETQYF
13	TRBV2	TRBJ1-1	NA	NA	TGTGCCAGCACGGCAGGGCAAGGCACTGAAGCTTTCTTT	CASTAGQGTEAFF
15	TRBV7-9	TRBJ2-1	NA	TRBD2	TGTGCCAGCAGCTTAGTGCTAGCGGGGGGGAATGAGCAGTTCTTC	CASSLVLAGGNEQFF
13	TRBV18	TRBJ2-7	NA	NA	TGTGCCAGCTCACCTTCCGGTGACGGGTTGCAGTACTTC	CASSPSGDGLQYF
21	TRBV4-3	TRBJ2-5	once	TRBD1	TGCGCCAGCAGCAAAGACCCCTATGTGCCCGGGACAGGTGACATCCAAGAGACCCAGTACTTC	CASSKDPYVPGTGDIQETQYF
14	TRBV4-3	TRBJ1-4	once	NA	TGCGCCAGCAGCCACGGGGGAGCTAATGAAAAACTGTTTTTT	CASSHGGANEKLFF
17	TRBV15	TRBJ2-3	NA	TRBD2	TGTGCCACCAGCAGAGGGACTAGCGGGAGAAGCACAGATACGCAGTATTTT	CATSRGTSGRSTDTQYF
16	TRBV7-6	TRBJ1-1	NA	TRBD1	TGTGCCAGCAGTACAGGGGGTTCAACTTCCAGAACTGAAGCTTTCTTT	CASSTGGSTSRTEAFF
14	TRBV27	TRBJ2-5	once	NA	TGTGCCAGCACCGTGAGGGGCGGGCAAGAGACCCAGTACTTC	CASTVRGGQETQYF
16	TRBV25-1	TRBJ2-2	NA	NA	TGTGCCAGCAGTGAACCGGGACTCCCGAACACCGGGGAGCTGTTTTTT	CASSEPGLPNTGELFF
15	TRBV28	TRBJ2-2	NA	NA	TGTGCCACTGTAGCGGCTTATACGAACACCGGGGAGCTGTTTTTT	CATVAAYTNTGELFF
18	TRBV14	TRBJ2-3	NA	TRBD2	TGTGCCAGCAGCCAAGGAGGCGGGCGGGGGTTCCTCACAGATACGCAGTATTTT	CASSQGGGRGFLTDTQYF
17	TRBV9	TRBJ2-3	NA	TRBD2	TGTGCCAGCAGCGTATCCGCCAGCGGGGGGGGCACAGATACGCAGTATTTT	CASSVSASGGGTDTQYF
14	TRBV19	TRBJ2-3	NA	NA	TGTGCCAGCACTAACAGGGCGTTCACAGATACGCAGTATTTT	CASTNRAFTDTQYF
15	TRBV6-5	TRBJ1-3	NA	TRBD1	TGTGCCAGCAGCACCGACAGGGGGCAAAGAAACACCATATATTTT	CASSTDRGQRNTIYF
16	TRBV5-1	TRBJ2-1	NA	TRBD2	TGCGCCAGCAGCCCGGGAGGACTAGCGGGAGGAGGTGAGCAGTTCTTC	CASSPGGLAGGGEQFF
12	TRBV4-3	TRBJ2-4	NA	NA	TGCGCCAGCAGCCAAGATCGGGACATTCAGTACTTC	CASSQDRDIQYF
13	TRBV7-8	TRBJ1-3	NA	NA	TGTGCCAGCAGCTTCTCACATCGAAACACCATATATTTT	CASSFSHRNTIYF
13	TRBV6-5	TRBJ1-2	NA	TRBD1	TGTGCCAGCAGTCGCGACAGGGAACAGAACTACACCTTC	CASSRDREQNYTF
14	TRBV5-6	TRBJ2-7	NA	TRBD1	TGTGCCAGCAGCCGGGACAGGGAGACCTACGAGCAGTACTTC	CASSRDRETYEQYF
14	TRBV2	TRBJ2-1	NA	NA	TGTGCCAGCAGGTCCAGGGCCCTCTACAATGAGCAGTTCTTC	CASRSRALYNEQFF
14	TRBV19	TRBJ2-6	NA	TRBD1	TGTGCCAGCCGCGGACAGGGCAGGGCCAACGTCCTGACTTTC	CASRGQGRANVLTF
17	TRBV7-9	TRBJ2-3	NA	NA	TGTGCCAGCAGCTTAGGATACCTACCTCAGAGCACAGATACGCAGTATTTT	CASSLGYLPQSTDTQYF
16	TRBV4-3	TRBJ2-5	NA	NA	TGCGCCAGCAGCCACCTACCAGGGGCAGTTATTGAGACCCAGTACTTC	CASSHLPGAVIETQYF
15	TRBV9	TRBJ1-3	NA	TRBD1	TGTGCCAGCACCCGGGACAGGGCCACTGGAAACACCATATATTTT	CASTRDRATGNTIYF
15	TRBV7-9	TRBJ2-3	NA	NA	TGTGCCAGCAGCTTATTGGCGGGGGCAACAGATACGCAGTATTTT	CASSLLAGATDTQYF
17	TRBV12-2	TRBJ2-3	NA	NA	TGTGCAAGTCGCCCAATGGGACTAGCGGGACCCACAGATACGCAGTATTTT	CASRPMGLAGPTDTQYF
12	TRBV19	TRBJ1-1	few	NA	TGTGCCAGTAGTAGGGGGGACACTGAAGCTTTCTTT	CASSRGDTEAFF
16	TRBV14	TRBJ1-2	few	NA	TGTGCCAGCAGCCCCCTCGGCCGTGGAGCTAACTATGGCTACACCTTC	CASSPLGRGANYGYTF
14	TRBV2	TRBJ1-5	NA	TRBD1	TGTGCCAGCAGCTGGGACAGGGACAATCAGCCCCAGCATTTT	CASSWDRDNQPQHF
14	TRBV19	TRBJ2-7	NA	NA	TGTGCCAGTAGTATCGGCCTGGCCTCCTACGAGCAGTACTTC	CASSIGLASYEQYF
13	TRBV5-5	TRBJ2-1	NA	NA	TGTGCCAGCAGCTTGGGACCTATCAATGAGCAGTTCTTC	CASSLGPINEQFF
16	TRBV5-6	TRBJ1-1	NA	NA	TGTGCCAGCAGCTTGTTTGTTGGGGCCCTGAACACTGAAGCTTTCTTT	CASSLFVGALNTEAFF
15	TRBV9	TRBJ2-2	once	TRBD1	TGTGCCAGCAGCGTGGGACAGGGGGCCACCGGGGAGCTGTTTTTT	CASSVGQGATGELFF
15	TRBV7-2	TRBJ2-1	NA	NA	TGTGCCAGCAGCCCTCTGGGGGCACAGTACAATGAGCAGTTCTTC	CASSPLGAQYNEQFF
12	TRBV9	TRBJ1-2	NA	TRBD1	TGTGCCAGCAGCCTTGACAGGGATGGCTACACCTTC	CASSLDRDGYTF
14	TRBV15	TRBJ2-1	NA	NA	TGTGCCACCAGCAGAGATCCAGGTTACAATGAGCAGTTCTTC	CATSRDPGYNEQFF
15	TRBV18	TRBJ1-2	NA	TRBD1	TGTGCCAGCTCACCATGGACAGGGATAAACTATGGCTACACCTTC	CASSPWTGINYGYTF
12	TRBV2	TRBJ1-5	NA	NA	TGTGCCACCAAGGGGGGGGCTCAGCCCCAGCATTTT	CATKGGAQPQHF
13	TRBV12-5	TRBJ2-3	once	NA	TGTGCTAGTGGTTTGGGAACCGAAGATACGCAGTATTTT	CASGLGTEDTQYF
15	TRBV6-5	TRBJ2-1	NA	NA	TGTGCCAGCAGCCTAAGAGGGATCTCCTACAATGAGCAGTTCTTC	CASSLRGISYNEQFF
15	TRBV9	TRBJ2-7	NA	TRBD2	TGTGCCAGCAGCGTAGACCCTAGCGGGACCTACGAGCAGTACTTC	CASSVDPSGTYEQYF
17	TRBV2	TRBJ1-4	NA	NA	TGTGCCAGCGGAACGCATAGGGTCTCCACGACAAATGAAAAACTGTTTTTT	CASGTHRVSTTNEKLFF
15	TRBV7-6	TRBJ2-5	once	NA	TGTGCCAGCAGCTTAGACGGGGAACCCCAAGAGACCCAGTACTTC	CASSLDGEPQETQYF